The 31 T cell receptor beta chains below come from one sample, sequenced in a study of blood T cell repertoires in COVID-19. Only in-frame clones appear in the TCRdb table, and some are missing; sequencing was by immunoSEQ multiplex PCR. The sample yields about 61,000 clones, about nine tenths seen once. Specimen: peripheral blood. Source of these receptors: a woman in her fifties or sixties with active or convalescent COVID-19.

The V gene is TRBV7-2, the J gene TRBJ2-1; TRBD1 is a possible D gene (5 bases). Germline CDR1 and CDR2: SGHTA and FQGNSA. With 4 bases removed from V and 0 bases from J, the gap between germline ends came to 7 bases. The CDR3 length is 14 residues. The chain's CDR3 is CASSSDSSYNEQFF. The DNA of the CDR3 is TGTGCCAGCAGCTCAGACAGCTCCTACAATGAGCAGTTCTTC.

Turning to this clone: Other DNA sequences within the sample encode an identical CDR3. CDR3 amino acids: CASSQDPGREYGYTF. The CDR3, as DNA: TGTGCCAGCAGCCAAGACCCAGGGCGGGAGTATGGCTACACCTTC. This chain joins TRBV4-2 and TRBJ1-2; D may be TRBD1 (5 bases). Germline CDR1 LGHNA, CDR2 YNFKEQ. This CDR3 contains 15 residues. V lost 0 bases to trimming and J lost 5 bases, with 13 bases between them.

CDR3 sequence (DNA): TGTGCCAGCAACCAAAGGGGATGGGGTCAGGGAGAGCAGTACTTC. It encodes CASNQRGWGQGEQYF. V gene TRBV6-5 combines with J gene TRBJ2-7; TRBD1 might be the D (5 bases). Germline assignment: CDR1 MNHEY and CDR2 SVGAGI. This CDR3 has 15 amino acids. Trimming took off 7 bases at V and 7 bases at J, with 23 bases between the two ends.

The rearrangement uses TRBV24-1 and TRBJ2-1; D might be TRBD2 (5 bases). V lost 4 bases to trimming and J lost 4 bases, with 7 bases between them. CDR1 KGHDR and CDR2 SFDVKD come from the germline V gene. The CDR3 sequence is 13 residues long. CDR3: CATSDRGYNEQFF. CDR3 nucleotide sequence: TGTGCCACCAGTGACCGGGGATACAATGAGCAGTTCTTC.

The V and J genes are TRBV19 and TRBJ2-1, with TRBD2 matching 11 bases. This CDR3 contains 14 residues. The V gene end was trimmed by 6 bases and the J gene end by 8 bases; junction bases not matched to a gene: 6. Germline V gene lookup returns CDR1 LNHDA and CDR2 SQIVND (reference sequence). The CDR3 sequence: CASSTSGSNHEQFF. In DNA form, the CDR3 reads TGTGCCAGTAGCACTAGCGGGAGTAACCATGAGCAGTTCTTC.

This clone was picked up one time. CDR3 in amino acids: CAISEEGHGYTF. The CDR3 DNA reads as TGTGCCATCAGTGAGGAGGGCCATGGCTACACCTTC. The V gene is TRBV10-3, the J gene TRBJ1-2; D unclear. V lost 2 bases and J lost 6, with 7 bases in between. Germline V gene lookup returns CDR1 ENHRY and CDR2 SYGVKD. The CDR3 covers 12 residues.

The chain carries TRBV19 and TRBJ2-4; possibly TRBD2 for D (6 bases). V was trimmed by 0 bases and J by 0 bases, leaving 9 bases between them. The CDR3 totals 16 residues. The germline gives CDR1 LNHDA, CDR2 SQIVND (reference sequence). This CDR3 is CASSIDGAGAKNIQYF. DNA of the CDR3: TGTGCCAGTAGTATAGATGGAGCGGGAGCCAAAAACATTCAGTACTTC.

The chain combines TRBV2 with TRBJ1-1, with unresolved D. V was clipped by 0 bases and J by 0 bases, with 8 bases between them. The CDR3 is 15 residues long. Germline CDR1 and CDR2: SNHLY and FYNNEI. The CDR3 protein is CASSEAGNLNTEAFF. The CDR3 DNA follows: TGTGCCAGCAGTGAAGCGGGCAACTTGAACACTGAAGCTTTCTTT.

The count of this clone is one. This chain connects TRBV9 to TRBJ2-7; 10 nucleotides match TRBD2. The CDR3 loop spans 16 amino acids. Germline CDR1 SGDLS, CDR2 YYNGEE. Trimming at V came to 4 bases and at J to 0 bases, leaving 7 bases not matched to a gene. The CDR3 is CASSKGGLADSYEQYF. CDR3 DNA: TGTGCCAGCAGCAAGGGAGGACTAGCGGACTCCTACGAGCAGTACTTC.

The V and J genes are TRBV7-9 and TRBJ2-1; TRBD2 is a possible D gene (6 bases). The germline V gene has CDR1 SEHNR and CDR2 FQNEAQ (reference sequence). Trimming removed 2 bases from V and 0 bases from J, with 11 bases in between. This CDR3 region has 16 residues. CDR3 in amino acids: CASSLTAGSSYNEQFF. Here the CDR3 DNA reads TGTGCCAGCAGCTTAACCGCGGGGAGCTCCTACAATGAGCAGTTCTTC.

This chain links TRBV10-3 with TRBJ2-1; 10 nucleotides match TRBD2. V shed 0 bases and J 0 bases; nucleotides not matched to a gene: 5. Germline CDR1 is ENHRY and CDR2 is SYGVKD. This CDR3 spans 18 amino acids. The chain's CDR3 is CAISESTSGVSSYNEQFF. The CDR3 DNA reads TGTGCCATCAGTGAGTCAACTAGCGGGGTCAGCTCCTACAATGAGCAGTTCTTC.

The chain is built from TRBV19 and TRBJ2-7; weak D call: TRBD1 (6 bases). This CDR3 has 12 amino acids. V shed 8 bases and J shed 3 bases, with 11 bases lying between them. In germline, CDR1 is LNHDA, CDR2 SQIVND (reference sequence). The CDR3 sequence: CASSQGNYEQYF. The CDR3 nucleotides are TGTGCCAGTTCACAGGGTAACTACGAGCAGTACTTC.

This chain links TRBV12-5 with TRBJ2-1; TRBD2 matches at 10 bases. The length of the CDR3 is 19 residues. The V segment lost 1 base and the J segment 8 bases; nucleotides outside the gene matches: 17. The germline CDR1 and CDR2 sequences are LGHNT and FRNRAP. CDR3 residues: CASGLELTSLAGFLDEQFF. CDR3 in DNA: TGTGCTAGTGGTTTGGAGCTAACGTCACTAGCGGGATTCTTAGATGAGCAGTTCTTC.

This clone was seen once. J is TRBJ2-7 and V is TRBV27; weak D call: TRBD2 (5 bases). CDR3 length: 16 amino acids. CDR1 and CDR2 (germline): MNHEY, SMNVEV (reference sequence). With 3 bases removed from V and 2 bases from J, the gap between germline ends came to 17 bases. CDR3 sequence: CASSLRAPGSAYEQYF. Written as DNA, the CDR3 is TGTGCCAGCAGTTTGAGGGCCCCGGGGTCGGCCTACGAGCAGTACTTC.

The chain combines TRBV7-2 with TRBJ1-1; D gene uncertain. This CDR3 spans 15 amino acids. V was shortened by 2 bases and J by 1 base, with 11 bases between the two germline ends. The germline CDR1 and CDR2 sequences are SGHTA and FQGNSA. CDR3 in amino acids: CASSLYERKNTEAFF. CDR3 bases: TGTGCCAGCAGCTTATACGAGAGAAAGAACACTGAAGCTTTCTTT.

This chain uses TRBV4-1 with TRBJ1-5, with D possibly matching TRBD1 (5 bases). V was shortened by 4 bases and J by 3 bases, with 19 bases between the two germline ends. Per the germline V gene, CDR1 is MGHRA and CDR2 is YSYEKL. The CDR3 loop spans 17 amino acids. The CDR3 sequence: CASSPRVLFVDNQPQHF. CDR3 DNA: TGCGCCAGCAGCCCCAGGGTCCTTTTTGTGGACAATCAGCCCCAGCATTTT.

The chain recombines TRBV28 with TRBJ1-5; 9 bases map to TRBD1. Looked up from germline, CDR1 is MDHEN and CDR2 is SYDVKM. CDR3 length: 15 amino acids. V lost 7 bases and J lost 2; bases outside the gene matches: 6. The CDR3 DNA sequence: TGTGCCAGCAAAACGGGACAGGGACGCAATCAGCCCCAGCATTTT. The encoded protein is CASKTGQGRNQPQHF.

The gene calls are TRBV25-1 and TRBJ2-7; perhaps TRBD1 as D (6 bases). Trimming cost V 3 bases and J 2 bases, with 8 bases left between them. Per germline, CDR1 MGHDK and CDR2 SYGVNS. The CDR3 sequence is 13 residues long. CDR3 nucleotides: TGTGCCAGCAGTGAGCAGGGGCCCTACGAGCAGTACTTC. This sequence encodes CASSEQGPYEQYF.

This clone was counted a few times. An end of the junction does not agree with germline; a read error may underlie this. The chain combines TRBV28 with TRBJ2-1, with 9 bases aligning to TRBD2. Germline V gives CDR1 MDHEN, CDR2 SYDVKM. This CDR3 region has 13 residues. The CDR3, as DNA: TGTGCCAGCAGACGGCTAGCGGGAATCCCACGGCTCTTC. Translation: CASRRLAGIPRLF.

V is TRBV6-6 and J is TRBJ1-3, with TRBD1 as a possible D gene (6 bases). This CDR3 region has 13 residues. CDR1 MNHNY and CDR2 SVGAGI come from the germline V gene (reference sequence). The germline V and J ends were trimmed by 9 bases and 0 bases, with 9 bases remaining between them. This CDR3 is CASRDNSGNTIYF. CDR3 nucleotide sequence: TGTGCCAGTCGGGACAACTCTGGAAACACCATATATTTT.

The CDR3 DNA follows: TGTGCCAGTAGTATTCTGGGGCGTGCCCAAGAGACCCAGTACTTC. Translating gives CASSILGRAQETQYF. The J gene is TRBJ2-5, the V gene TRBV19; TRBD1 might be the D (5 bases). This CDR3 contains 15 residues. V was trimmed by 3 bases and J by 1 base, leaving 12 bases between them. Looked up from germline, CDR1 is LNHDA and CDR2 is SQIVND (reference sequence).

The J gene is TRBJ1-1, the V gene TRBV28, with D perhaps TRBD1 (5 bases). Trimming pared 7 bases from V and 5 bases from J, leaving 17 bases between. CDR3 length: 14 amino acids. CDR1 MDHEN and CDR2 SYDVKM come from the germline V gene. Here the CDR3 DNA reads TGTGCCAGCACCCTAGGGAATAGGGGAACTGAAGCTTTCTTT. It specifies CASTLGNRGTEAFF.

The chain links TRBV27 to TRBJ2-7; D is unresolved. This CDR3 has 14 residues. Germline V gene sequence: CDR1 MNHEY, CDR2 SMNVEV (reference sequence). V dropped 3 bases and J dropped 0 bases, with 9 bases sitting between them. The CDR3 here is CASSFAGSSYEQYF. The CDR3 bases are TGTGCCAGCAGTTTTGCCGGTAGCTCCTACGAGCAGTACTTC.

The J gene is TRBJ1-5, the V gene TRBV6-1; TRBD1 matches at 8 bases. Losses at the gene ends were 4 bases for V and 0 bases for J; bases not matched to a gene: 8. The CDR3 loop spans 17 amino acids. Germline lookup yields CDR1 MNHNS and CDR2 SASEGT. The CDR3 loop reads CASSGRGQVNSNQPQHF. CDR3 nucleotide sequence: TGTGCCAGCAGTGGGAGGGGACAGGTGAATAGCAATCAGCCCCAGCATTTT.

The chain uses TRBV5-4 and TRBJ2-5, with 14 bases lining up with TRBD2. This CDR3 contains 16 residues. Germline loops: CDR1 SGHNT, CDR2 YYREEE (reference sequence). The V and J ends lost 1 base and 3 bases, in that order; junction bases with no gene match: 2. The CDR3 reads CASSLLGLAGEETQYF. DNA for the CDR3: TGTGCCAGCAGCTTGCTGGGACTAGCGGGAGAAGAGACCCAGTACTTC.

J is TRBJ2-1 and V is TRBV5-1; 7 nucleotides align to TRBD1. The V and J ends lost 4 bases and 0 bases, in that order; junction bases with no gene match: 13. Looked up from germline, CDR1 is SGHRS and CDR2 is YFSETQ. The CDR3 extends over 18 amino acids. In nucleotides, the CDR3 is TGCGCCAGCAGCCGTACATCCACAGGGGCTAGCTCCTACAATGAGCAGTTCTTC. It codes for CASSRTSTGASSYNEQFF. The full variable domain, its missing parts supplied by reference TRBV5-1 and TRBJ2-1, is KAGVTQTPRYLIKTRGQQVTLSCSPISGHRSVSWYQQTPGQGLQFLFEYFSETQRNKGNFPGRFSGRQFSNSRSEMNVSTLELGDSALYLCASSRTSTGASSYNEQFFGPGTRLTVL.

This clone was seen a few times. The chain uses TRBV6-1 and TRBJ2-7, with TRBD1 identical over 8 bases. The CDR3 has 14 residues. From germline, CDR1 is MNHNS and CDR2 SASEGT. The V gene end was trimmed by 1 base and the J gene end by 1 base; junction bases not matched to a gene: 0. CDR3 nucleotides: TGTGCCAGCAGTGAAGGGACAGGGTCCTACGAGCAGTACTTC. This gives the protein CASSEGTGSYEQYF.

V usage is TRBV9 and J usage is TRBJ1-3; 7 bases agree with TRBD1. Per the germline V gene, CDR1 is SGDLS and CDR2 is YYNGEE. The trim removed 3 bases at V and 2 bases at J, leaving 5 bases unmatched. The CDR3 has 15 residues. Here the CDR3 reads CASSATGTAGNTIYF. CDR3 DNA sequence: TGTGCCAGCAGCGCAACCGGGACAGCTGGAAACACCATATATTTT.

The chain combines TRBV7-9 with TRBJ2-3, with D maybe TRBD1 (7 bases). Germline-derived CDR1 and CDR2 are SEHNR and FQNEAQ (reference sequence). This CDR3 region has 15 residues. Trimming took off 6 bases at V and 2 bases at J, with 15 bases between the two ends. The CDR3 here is CASSRDSGPTDTQYF. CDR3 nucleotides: TGTGCCAGCAGTAGGGACAGCGGGCCCACAGATACGCAGTATTTT.

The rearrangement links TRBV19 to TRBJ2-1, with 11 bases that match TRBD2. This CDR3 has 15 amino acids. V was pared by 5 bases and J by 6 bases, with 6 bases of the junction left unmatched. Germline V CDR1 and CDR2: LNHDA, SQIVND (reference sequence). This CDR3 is CASSLTSGSGNEQFF. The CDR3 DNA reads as TGTGCCAGTAGTTTAACTAGCGGGAGCGGCAATGAGCAGTTCTTC.

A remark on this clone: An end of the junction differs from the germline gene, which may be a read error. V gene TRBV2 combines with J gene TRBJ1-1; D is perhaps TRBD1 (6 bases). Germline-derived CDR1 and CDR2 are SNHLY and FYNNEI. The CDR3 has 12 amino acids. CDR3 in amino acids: CASRGDNIEAFF. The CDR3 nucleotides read TGTGCCAGCCGAGGGGACAACATTGAAGCTTTCTTT. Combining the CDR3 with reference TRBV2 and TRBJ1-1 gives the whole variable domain EPEVTQTPSHQVTQMGQEVILRCVPISNHLYFYWYRQILGQKVEFLVSFYNNEISEKSEIFDDQFSVERPDGSNFTLKIRSTKLEDSAMYFCASRGDNIEAFFGQGTRLTVV.